This is a list of T cell receptor beta chains from one sample in a study of T-cell memory formation after mild COVID-19. TCRdb fed the 5' RACE reads into MiXCR, producing one record per CDR3 protein. The sample yields about 400,000 distinct CDR3 sequences, under 20% seen once. Material for sequencing was PBMCs or a T cell subset sorted from them (not recorded which). The source of these receptors is a man aged 18 to 35 who had mild COVID-19 (a few samples of this study predate the infection). Cell type and time point are not known. CDR3s include the opening cysteine and the closing phenylalanine or tryptophan. A D gene is named only where the DNA matches it firmly. Clone sizes are given selectively: once, few, many, or a class where the clone is expanded.

TRBV6-5	-	TRBJ2-3	TRBD1	CASGSETGATDTQYF	TGTGCCAGCGGATCAGAGACAGGGGCCACAGATACGCAGTATTTT
TRBV6-2/TRBV6-3	few	TRBJ2-1	-	CASCLSSYNEQFF	TGTGCCAGCTGTTTGAGCTCCTACAATGAGCAGTTCTTC
TRBV7-2	few	TRBJ2-5	-	CASSKGREGIGTQYF	TGTGCCAGCAGCAAGGGCCGAGAGGGGATAGGGACCCAGTACTTC
TRBV30	-	TRBJ1-2	TRBD1	CAWKDRDRDNYGYTF	TGTGCCTGGAAGGACAGGGATCGTGATAACTATGGCTACACCTTC
TRBV4-3	-	TRBJ2-7	-	CASSHGLLRGEFYEQYF	TGCGCCAGCAGCCATGGTCTACTCCGCGGGGAATTCTACGAGCAGTACTTC
TRBV7-3	few	TRBJ2-3	-	CASRGPTDTQYF	TGTGCCAGCAGGGGGCCGACAGATACGCAGTATTTT
TRBV29-1	few	TRBJ2-3	-	CSVEIGGVTDTQYF	TGCAGCGTTGAAATCGGCGGAGTCACAGATACGCAGTATTTT
TRBV4-3	-	TRBJ2-2	-	CASSPPGPGTGELFF	TGCGCCAGCAGCCCCCCAGGGCCTGGCACCGGGGAGCTGTTTTTT
TRBV3-1	many	TRBJ2-3	TRBD2	CASSRTSGGAGTQYF	TGTGCCAGCAGCCGCACTAGCGGGGGGGCCGGTACGCAGTATTTT
TRBV7-3	few	TRBJ1-6	TRBD1	CASSYGDRGHSPLHF	TGTGCCAGCAGCTACGGGGACAGGGGGCATTCACCCCTCCACTTT
TRBV18	few	TRBJ2-1	-	CASSPSGASYNEQFF	TGTGCCAGCTCACCATCGGGGGCCTCCTACAATGAGCAGTTCTTC
TRBV20-1	few	TRBJ2-3	-	CSASRGARPDTQYF	TGCAGTGCTAGTAGGGGGGCGCGACCAGATACGCAGTATTTT
TRBV20-1	-	TRBJ2-1	TRBD2	CSARKLAGGYNEQFF	TGCAGTGCTAGGAAACTAGCGGGGGGTTACAATGAGCAGTTCTTC
TRBV7-2	few	TRBJ2-5	-	CASSSSRLETQYF	TGTGCCAGCAGCTCTAGTAGGTTGGAGACCCAGTACTTC
TRBV12-3/TRBV12-4	-	TRBJ2-2	TRBD2	CASSYFAGGVSYTGELFF	TGTGCCAGCAGTTACTTTGCGGGGGGTGTATCGTACACCGGGGAGCTGTTTTTT
TRBV5-5	many	TRBJ1-3	-	CASHQSGTPINTIYF	TGTGCCAGCCACCAATCGGGGACCCCTATAAACACCATATATTTT
TRBV30	-	TRBJ1-5	TRBD1	CAWSQTGFEPQHF	TGTGCCTGGAGTCAGACAGGGTTTGAACCCCAGCATTTT
TRBV11-1	-	TRBJ1-1	-	CASSLVKGTANTEAFF	TGTGCCAGCAGCTTAGTTAAAGGGACTGCGAACACTGAAGCTTTCTTT
TRBV27	-	TRBJ2-1	TRBD1	CASSPTLGQLNEQFF	TGTGCCAGCAGTCCGACCCTGGGACAGCTCAATGAGCAGTTCTTC
TRBV28	few	TRBJ1-5	-	CASSLLGGNQPQHF	TGTGCCAGCAGTTTACTAGGCGGTAATCAGCCCCAGCATTTT
TRBV7-2	few	TRBJ1-1	TRBD1	CASSPGTGADFEAFF	TGTGCCAGCAGCCCGGGGACAGGGGCGGACTTTGAAGCTTTCTTT
TRBV28	-	TRBJ1-3	-	CASSRGGGSGNTIYF	TGTGCCAGCAGTAGGGGTGGGGGCTCTGGAAACACCATATATTTT
TRBV12-3/TRBV12-4	few	TRBJ2-2	-	CASTPLGDGELFF	TGTGCCAGCACTCCCCTGGGGGACGGGGAGCTGTTTTTT
TRBV11-2	-	TRBJ2-1	TRBD2	CARSLGGGGSREQFF	TGTGCCAGAAGCTTAGGCGGGGGAGGGTCCCGGGAGCAGTTCTTC
TRBV18	few	TRBJ2-1	TRBD1	CASSLGTGSDNEQFF	TGTGCCAGCTCACTAGGGACAGGGAGTGACAATGAGCAGTTCTTC